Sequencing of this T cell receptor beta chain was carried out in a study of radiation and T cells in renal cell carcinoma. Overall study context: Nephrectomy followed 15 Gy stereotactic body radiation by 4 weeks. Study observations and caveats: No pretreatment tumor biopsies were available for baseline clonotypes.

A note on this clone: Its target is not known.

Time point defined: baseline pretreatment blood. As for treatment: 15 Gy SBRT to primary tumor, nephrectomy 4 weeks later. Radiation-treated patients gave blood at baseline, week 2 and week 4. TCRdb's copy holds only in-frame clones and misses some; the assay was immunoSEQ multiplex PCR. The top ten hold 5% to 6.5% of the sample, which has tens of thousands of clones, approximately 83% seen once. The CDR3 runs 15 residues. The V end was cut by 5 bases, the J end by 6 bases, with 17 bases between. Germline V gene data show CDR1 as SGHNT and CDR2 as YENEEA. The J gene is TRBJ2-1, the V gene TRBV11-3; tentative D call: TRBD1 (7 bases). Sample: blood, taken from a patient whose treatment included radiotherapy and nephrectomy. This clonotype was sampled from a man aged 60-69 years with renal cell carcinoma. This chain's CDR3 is CASSPGPGGSNEQFF. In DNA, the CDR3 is TGTGCCAGCAGCCCGGGCCCAGGGGGGTCCAATGAGCAGTTCTTC.